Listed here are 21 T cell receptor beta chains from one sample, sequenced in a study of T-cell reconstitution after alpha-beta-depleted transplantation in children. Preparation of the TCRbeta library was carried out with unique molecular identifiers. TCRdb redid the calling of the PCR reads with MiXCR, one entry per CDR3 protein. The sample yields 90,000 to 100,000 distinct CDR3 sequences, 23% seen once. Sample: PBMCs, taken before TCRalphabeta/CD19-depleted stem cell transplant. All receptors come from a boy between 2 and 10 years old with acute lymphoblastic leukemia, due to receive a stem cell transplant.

The DNA of the CDR3 is TGCAGTGCTAGTCCGGACAGGACCACCTACGAGCAGTACTTC. Amino acid sequence: CSASPDRTTYEQYF. The chain joins TRBV20-1 to TRBJ2-7; 7 bases fit TRBD1. Germline CDR1 reads DFQATT; CDR2 reads SNEGSKA (reference sequence). CDR3 size: 14 residues. J lost 2 bases, V lost 3 bases, and 7 bases had no gene match.

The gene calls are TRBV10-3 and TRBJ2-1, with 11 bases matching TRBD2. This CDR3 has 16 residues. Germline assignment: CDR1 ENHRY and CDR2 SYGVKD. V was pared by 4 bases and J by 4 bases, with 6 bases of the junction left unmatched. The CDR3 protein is CAISASTSGVYNEQFF. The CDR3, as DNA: TGTGCCATCAGTGCATCGACTAGCGGGGTTTACAATGAGCAGTTCTTC.

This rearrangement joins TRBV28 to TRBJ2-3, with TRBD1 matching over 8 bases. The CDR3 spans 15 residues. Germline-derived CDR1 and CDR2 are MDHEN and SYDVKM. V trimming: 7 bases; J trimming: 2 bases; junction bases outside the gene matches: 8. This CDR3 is CASTLGQAYTDTQYF. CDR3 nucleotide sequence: TGTGCCAGCACTTTGGGACAGGCCTACACAGATACGCAGTATTTT.

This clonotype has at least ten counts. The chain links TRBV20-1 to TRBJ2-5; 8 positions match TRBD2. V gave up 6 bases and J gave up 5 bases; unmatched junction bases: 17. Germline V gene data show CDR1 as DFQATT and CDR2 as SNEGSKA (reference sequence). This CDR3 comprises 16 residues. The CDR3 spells CSARTRGGRMGETQYF. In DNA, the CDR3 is TGCAGTGCCCGGACGCGGGGCGGGAGGATGGGTGAGACCCAGTACTTC.

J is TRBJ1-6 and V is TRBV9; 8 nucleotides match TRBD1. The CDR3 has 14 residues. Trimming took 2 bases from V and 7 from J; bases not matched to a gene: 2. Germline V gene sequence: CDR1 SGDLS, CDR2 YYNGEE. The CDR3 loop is CASSVAGGNSPLHF. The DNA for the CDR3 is TGTGCCAGCAGCGTGGCAGGGGGCAATTCACCCCTCCACTTT. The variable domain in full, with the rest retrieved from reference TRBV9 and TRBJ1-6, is DSGVTQTPKHLITATGQRVTLRCSPRSGDLSVYWYQQSLDQGLQFLIQYYNGEERAKGNILERFSAQQFPDLHSELNLSSLELGDSALYFCASSVAGGNSPLHFGNGTRLTVT.

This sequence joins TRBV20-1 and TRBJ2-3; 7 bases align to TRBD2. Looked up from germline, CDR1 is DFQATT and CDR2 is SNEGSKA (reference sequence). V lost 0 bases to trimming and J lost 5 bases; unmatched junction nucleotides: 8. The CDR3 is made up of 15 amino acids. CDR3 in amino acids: CSARDLREGGDTQYF. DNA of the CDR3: TGCAGTGCTAGAGATCTGAGGGAGGGAGGAGATACGCAGTATTTT.

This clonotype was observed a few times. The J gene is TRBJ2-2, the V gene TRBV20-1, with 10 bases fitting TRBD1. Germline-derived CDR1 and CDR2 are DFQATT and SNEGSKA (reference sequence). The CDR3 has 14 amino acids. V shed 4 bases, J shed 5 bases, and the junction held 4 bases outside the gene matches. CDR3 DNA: TGCAGTGCTACAGACAGGGGGCTTACCGGGGAGCTGTTTTTT. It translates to CSATDRGLTGELFF.

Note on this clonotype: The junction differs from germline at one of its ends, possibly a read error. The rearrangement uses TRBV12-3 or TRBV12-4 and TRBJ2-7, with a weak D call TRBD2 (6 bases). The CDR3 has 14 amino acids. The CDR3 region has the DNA TGTGCCAGCAGAAGTAGCGGAGAAGGCTACGAGCAGCACTTC. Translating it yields CASRSSGEGYEQHF.

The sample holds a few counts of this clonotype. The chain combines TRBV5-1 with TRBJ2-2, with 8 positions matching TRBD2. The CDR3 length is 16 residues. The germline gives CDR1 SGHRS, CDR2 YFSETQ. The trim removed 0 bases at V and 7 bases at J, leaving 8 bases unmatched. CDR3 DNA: TGCGCCAGCAGCTTGGAACTAGCGGCTGTCTACGGGGAGCTGTTTTTT. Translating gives CASSLELAAVYGELFF.

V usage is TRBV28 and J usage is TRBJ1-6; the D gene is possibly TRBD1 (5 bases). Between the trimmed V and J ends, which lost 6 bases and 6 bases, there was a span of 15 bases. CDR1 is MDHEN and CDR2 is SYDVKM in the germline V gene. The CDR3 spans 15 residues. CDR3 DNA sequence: TGTGCCAGCAGCCCCCCGGGACTGCGTAATTCACCCCTCCACTTT. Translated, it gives CASSPPGLRNSPLHF.

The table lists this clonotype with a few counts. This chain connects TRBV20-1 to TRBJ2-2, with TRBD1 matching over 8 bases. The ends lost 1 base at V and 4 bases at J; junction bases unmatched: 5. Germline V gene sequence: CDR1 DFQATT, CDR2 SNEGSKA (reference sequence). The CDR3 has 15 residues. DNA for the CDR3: TGCAGTGCTAGAGTGGACAGGGTTTTCACCGGGGAGCTGTTTTTT. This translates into CSARVDRVFTGELFF.

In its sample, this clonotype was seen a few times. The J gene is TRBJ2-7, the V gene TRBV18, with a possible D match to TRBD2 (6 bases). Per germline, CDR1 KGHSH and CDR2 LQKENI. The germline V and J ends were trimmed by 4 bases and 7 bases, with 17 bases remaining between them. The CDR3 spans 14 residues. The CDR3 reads CASSLGGGTWEQYF. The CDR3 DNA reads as TGTGCCAGCTCACTGGGCGGAGGGACGTGGGAGCAGTACTTC.

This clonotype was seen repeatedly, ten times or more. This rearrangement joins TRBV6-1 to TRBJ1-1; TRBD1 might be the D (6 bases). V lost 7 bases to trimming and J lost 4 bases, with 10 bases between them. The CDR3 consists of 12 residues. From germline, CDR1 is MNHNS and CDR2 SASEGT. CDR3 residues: CASKQGVTEAFF. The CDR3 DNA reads TGTGCCAGCAAACAGGGTGTCACTGAAGCTTTCTTT.

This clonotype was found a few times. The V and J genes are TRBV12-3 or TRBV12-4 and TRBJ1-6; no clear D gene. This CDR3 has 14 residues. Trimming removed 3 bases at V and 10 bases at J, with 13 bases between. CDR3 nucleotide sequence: TGTGCCAGCAGTTTTGGAGGGTATGAATCACCCCTCCACTTT. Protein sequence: CASSFGGYESPLHF.

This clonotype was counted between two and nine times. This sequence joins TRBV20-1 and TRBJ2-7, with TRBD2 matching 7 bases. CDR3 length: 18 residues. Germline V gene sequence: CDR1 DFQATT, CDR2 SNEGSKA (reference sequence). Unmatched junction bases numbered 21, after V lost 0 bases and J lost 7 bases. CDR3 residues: CSARDPLPSSGKRGEQYF. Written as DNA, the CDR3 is TGCAGTGCTAGAGATCCCCTCCCGTCCAGCGGGAAGAGAGGGGAGCAGTACTTC.

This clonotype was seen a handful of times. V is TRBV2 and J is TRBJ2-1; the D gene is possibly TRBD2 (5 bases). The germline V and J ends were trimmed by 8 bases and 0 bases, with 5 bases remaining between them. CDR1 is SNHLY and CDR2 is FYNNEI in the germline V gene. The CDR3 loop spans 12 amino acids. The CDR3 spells CASGSSYNEQFF. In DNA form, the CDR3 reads TGTGCCAGCGGGAGCTCCTACAATGAGCAGTTCTTC. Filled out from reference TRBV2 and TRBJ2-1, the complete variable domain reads EPEVTQTPSHQVTQMGQEVILRCVPISNHLYFYWYRQILGQKVEFLVSFYNNEISEKSEIFDDQFSVERPDGSNFTLKIRSTKLEDSAMYFCASGSSYNEQFFGPGTRLTVL.

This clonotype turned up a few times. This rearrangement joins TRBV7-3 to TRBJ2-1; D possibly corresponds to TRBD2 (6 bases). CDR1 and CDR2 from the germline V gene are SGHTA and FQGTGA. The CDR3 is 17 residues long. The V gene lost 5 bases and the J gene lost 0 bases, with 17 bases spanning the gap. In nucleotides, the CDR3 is TGTGCCAGCAGCCCGAATAGCGCGCGGGGCTCCTACAATGAGCAGTTCTTC. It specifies CASSPNSARGSYNEQFF.

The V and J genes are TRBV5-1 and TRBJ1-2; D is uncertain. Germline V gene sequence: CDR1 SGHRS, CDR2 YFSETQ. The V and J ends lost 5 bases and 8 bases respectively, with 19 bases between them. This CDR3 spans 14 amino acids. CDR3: CASSLNFVVAGYTF. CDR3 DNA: TGCGCCAGCAGTCTTAATTTCGTCGTCGCGGGCTACACCTTC.

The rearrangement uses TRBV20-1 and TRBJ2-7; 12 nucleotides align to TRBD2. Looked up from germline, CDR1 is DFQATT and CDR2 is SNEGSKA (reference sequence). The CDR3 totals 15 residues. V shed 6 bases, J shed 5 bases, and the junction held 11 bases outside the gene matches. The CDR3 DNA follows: TGCAGTGCGCCACGACTAGCGGGAGAACTAAACGAGCAGTACTTC. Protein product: CSAPRLAGELNEQYF.

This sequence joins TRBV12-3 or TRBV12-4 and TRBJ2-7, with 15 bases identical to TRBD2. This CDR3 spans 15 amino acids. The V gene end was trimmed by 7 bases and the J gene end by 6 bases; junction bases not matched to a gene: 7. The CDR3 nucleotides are TGTGCCAGCACCACCCTGGGACTAGCGGGAGGCGAGCAGTACTTC. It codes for CASTTLGLAGGEQYF.

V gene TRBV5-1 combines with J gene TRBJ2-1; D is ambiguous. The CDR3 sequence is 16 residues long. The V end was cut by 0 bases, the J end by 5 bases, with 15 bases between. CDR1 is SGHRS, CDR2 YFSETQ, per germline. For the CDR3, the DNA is TGCGCCAGCAGCTTGGGGTTGCGGATAGGGAACAATGAGCAGTTCTTC. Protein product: CASSLGLRIGNNEQFF.